The sequence of this T cell receptor (beta chain) was determined in a study of T cells in women clearing cervical HPV infection. Overall study: Donors had HPV16-related CIN3 or worse; 2 had invasive cancer.

Details on this clone: Its target is not known. The CDR3 is cut off 3 residues early in the read; its end comes from the germline J gene.

Notes on the study in general: Controls had more TRBV6-7 (0.16%) than cases (approximately 0.11%).

Profiled with immunoSEQ multiplex PCR; TCRdb holds only in-frame clones, not every one. This listing includes over 25,000 clones. Germline trimming cut 5 bases from V and 6 bases from J; bases unmatched to any gene: 6. The length of the CDR3 is 13 residues. Sequences were obtained from blood buffy coat. The chain is built from TRBV12-3 or TRBV12-4 and TRBJ1-1; 7 bases line up with TRBD1. The receptor comes from a woman aged 18-70 years with a cervical HPV16 infection that either progressed to CIN3+ or cleared (not recorded which). Incomplete CDR3 DNA: TGTGCCAGCAGTGTGGACAGGCTGTCTGAA. Amino acid sequence: CASSVDRLSE. The CDR3 in full is CASSVDRLSEAFF.